The T cell receptor beta chain under discussion was sequenced for a study of CD8 T cells in Susac syndrome (dated by TCRdb to about 2019). In the study overall: Whether CD8+ T cell activation and differentiation in Susac syndrome was antigen driven was tested using repertoire sequencing.

RNA was extracted using the RNeasy kit, and roughly 0.5 to 1 microgram was reverse transcribed with random hexamers. TCR beta CDR3 regions were amplified with the immunoSEQ multiplex PCR assay covering 54 Vbeta and 13 Jbeta segments. To correct PCR amplification bias, a synthetic template baseline was used for both primer optimization and computational correction. Regarding the original processing steps: Reads were annotated to V, D and J genes per IMGT and analyzed with immunoSEQ Analyzer, keeping only productive sequences. Clonality was computed as one minus Shannon entropy normalized by log2 of the number of productive unique sequences. For each patient and control, public and private clones were evaluated within the 100 most prevalent clones. A clone was defined as Susac-specific if it was absent from the healthy and MS cohorts, from more than 850 published viral clones and from other ImmuneACCESS disease sequences. TCRdb ran its own pipeline on the public reads, namely fastp trimming at Q25 and MiXCR clone calling, and kept in-frame beta chains. Every entry covers one CDR3 protein and lists the most common genes and DNA from its rows. It is TCRdb's table, rather than the study itself, that gives the V and J calls and clone size. The sample data list around 190,000 distinct CDR3 sequences, and roughly 95% of these were observed just once. 0.1% of the sample is taken by the ten largest.

Comments on this clonotype: This receptor's antigen is unknown. It has no much larger one-base neighbor in the sample; base qualities were not kept.

Peripheral blood CD8+ and CD4+ T cells from healthy donors, Susac syndrome patients and multiple sclerosis patients were profiled by high-throughput TCR beta sequencing. The healthy donors served as controls matched for age and sex. Bulk CD8+ and CD4+ T cells were purified magnetically by negative isolation, whereas CD8+ TEMRA cells were enriched by FACS. Blood was collected in EDTA tubes and processed within 24 hours, with PBMCs isolated through density gradient centrifugation. PBMCs destined for TCR sequencing were cryopreserved in liquid nitrogen and later thawed in a 37 °C water bath. The sorted or isolated CD4+, CD8+ and CD8+ TEMRA cells had a purity of 90% or higher. The CDR3 measures 12 amino acids from cysteine to phenylalanine. Kept here is only the CDR3 DNA, which spans 36 bases and is read in frame from base 1. A distance of 5 bases separates the germline ends of V and J, which lose 3 bases and 1 base respectively. Taken from the germline V gene, the CDR1 and CDR2 loops are SQVTM and ANQGSEA.

What the authors observed across the whole study: The number of individuals in the TCR sequencing and HLA analysis was recognized as being relatively small.

This receptor was taken from a human donor in good health. Sequences were obtained from CD4+ T cells from PBMCs. The rearranged segments are TRBV29-1 and TRBJ2-3, with the D gene not clear enough to name. In nucleotides, the sequence is TGCAGCGTTGACATAGGCACAGATACGCAGTATTTT. Its coded protein is CSVDIGTDTQYF.